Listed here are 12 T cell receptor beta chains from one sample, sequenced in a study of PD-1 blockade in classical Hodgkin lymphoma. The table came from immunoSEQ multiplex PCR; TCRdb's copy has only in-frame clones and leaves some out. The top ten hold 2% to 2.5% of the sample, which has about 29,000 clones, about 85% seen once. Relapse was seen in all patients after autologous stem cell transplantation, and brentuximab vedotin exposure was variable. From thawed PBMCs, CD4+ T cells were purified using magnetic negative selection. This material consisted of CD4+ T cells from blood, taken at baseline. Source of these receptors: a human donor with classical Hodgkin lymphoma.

The CDR3 spells CAWKLAGVSRTGQYF. The CDR3 DNA is TGTGCCTGGAAGCTAGCGGGAGTATCTCGTACGGGGCAGTACTTC. The chain recombines TRBV30 with TRBJ2-7; 10 bases agree with TRBD2. J was trimmed by 9 bases and V by 4 bases; bases with no gene match: 15. Germline CDR1 reads GTSNPN; CDR2 reads SVGIG (reference sequence). The CDR3 extends over 15 amino acids.

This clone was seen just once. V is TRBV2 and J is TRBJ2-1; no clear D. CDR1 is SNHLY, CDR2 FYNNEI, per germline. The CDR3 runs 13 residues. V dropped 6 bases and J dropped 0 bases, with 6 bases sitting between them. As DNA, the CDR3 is TGTGCCAGCAGGGCAGACTCCTACAATGAGCAGTTCTTC. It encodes CASRADSYNEQFF.

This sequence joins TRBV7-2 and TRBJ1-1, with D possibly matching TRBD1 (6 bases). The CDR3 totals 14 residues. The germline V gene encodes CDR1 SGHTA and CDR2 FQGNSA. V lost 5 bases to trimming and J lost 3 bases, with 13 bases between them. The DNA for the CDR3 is TGTGCCAGCAGCACGACAGGCGTTTACACTGAAGCTTTCTTT. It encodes CASSTTGVYTEAFF.

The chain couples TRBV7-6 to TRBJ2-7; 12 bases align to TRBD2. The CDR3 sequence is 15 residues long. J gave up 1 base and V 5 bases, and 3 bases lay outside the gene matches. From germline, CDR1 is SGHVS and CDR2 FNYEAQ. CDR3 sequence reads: CASSRLAGGSYEQYF. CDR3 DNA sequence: TGTGCCAGCAGCCGTCTAGCGGGAGGGTCCTACGAGCAGTACTTC.

The CDR3 sequence is CASIPGGLGHEKLFF. CDR3 coding DNA: TGTGCCAGCATCCCCGGGGGACTTGGCCATGAAAAACTGTTTTTT. The rearrangement uses TRBV2 and TRBJ1-4; a weak D match, TRBD1 (5 bases). Germline CDR1 and CDR2: SNHLY and FYNNEI. This CDR3 contains 15 residues. Trimming pared 7 bases from V and 6 bases from J, leaving 18 bases between.

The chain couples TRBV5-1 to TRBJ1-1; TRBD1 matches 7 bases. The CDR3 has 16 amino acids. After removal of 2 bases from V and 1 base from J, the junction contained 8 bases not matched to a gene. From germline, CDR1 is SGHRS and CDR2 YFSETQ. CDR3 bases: TGCGCCAGCAGCTTATATCCGGGACAGACGAACACTGAAGCTTTCTTT. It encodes CASSLYPGQTNTEAFF.

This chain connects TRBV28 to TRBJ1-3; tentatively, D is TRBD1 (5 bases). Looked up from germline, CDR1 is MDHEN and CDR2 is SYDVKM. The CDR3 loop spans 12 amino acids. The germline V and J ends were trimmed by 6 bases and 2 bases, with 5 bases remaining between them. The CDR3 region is CASRGAGNTIYF. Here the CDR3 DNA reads TGTGCCAGCAGAGGGGCTGGAAACACCATATATTTT.

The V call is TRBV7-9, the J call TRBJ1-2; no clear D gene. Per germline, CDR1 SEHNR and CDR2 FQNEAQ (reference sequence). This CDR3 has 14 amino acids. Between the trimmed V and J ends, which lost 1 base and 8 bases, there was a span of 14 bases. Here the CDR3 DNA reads TGTGCCAGCAGCTTAGTTTATGACCCGGCGGGCTACACCTTC. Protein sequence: CASSLVYDPAGYTF.

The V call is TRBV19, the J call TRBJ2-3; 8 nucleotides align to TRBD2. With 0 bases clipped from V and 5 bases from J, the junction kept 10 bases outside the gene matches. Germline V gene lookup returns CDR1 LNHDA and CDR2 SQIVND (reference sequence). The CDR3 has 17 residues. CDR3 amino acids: CASSIDLWAGGRDTQYF. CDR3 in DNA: TGTGCCAGTAGTATAGATCTATGGGCGGGAGGACGAGATACGCAGTATTTT. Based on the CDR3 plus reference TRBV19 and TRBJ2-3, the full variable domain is DGGITQSPKYLFRKEGQNVTLSCEQNLNHDAMYWYRQDPGQGLRLIYYSQIVNDFQKGDIAEGYSVSREKKESFPLTVTSAQKNPTAFYLCASSIDLWAGGRDTQYFGPGTRLTVL.

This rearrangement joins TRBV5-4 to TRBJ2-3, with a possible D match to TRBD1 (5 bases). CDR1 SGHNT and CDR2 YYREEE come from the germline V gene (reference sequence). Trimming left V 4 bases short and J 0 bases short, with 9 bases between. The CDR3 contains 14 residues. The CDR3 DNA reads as TGTGCCAGCAGCGGCAGGGTGAGCACAGATACGCAGTATTTT. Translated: CASSGRVSTDTQYF.

CDR3 DNA sequence: TGTGCCAGCAGTTACTCACAGGGCTTGAACACTGAAGCTTTCTTT. Protein product: CASSYSQGLNTEAFF. This chain links TRBV6-5 with TRBJ1-1, with D possibly TRBD1 on 6 matching bases. V gave up 0 bases and J gave up 0 bases, with 8 bases separating them. The germline V gene encodes CDR1 MNHEY and CDR2 SVGAGI. The CDR3 contains 15 residues.

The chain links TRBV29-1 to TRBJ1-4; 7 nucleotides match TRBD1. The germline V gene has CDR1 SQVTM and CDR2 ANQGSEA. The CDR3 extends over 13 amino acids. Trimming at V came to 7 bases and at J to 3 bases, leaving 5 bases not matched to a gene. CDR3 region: CSGAGGPNEKLFF. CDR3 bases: TGCAGCGGAGCAGGGGGTCCTAATGAAAAACTGTTTTTT.